Sequencing of this T cell receptor beta chain was carried out in a study of blood T cells in healthy people across ages. The count of this clonotype is one. Its target is unknown. For the second PCR, which ran for about 6 to 11 cycles, a sample-barcoded 5' primer and a J-beta primer mix were used. Each CDR3 protein gets one entry after TCRdb re-called the 5' RACE reads with MiXCR. Of under 800,000 distinct CDR3 sequences listed, approximately 39% are singletons. The CDR3 spans 19 residues. Trimming stripped 6 bases from V and 1 base from J, with 24 bases between. Germline CDR1 is SGHVS and CDR2 is FQNEAQ. Study conclusions and caveats: Because sorting was not performed, PBMCs prevented conclusive naive versus antigen-experienced comparison. Observed TCR beta diversity showed a strong correlation with the percentage of naive T cells as measured by flow cytometry. Total diversity from one million sequenced T cells was likely underestimated.

Sequencing input: blood. This receptor was identified in a woman aged 55-69 years in good health. The chain combines TRBV7-8 with TRBJ1-4; D is unclear. Here the CDR3 DNA reads TGTGCCAGCAGATACGCCGGGGTCGGGAGGTCTGGAACTAATGAAAAACTGTTTTTT. This codes for CASRYAGVGRSGTNEKLFF.